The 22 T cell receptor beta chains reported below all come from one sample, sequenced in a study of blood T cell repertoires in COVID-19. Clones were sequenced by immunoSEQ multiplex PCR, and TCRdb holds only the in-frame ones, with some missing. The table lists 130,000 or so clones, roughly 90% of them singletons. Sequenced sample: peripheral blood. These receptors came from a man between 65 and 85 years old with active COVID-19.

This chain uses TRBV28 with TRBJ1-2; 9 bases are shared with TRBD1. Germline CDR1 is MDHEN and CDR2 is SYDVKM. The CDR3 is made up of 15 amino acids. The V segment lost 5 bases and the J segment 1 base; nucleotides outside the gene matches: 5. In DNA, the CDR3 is TGTGCCAGCAGTCAGCCGGGACAGGGTAACTATGGCTACACCTTC. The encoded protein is CASSQPGQGNYGYTF.

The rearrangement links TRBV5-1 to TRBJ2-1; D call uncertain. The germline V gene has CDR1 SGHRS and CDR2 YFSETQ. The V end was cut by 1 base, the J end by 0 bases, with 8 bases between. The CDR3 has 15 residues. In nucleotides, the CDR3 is TGCGCCAGCAGCTTGCAGGAAAGCTCCTACAATGAGCAGTTCTTC. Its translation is CASSLQESSYNEQFF.

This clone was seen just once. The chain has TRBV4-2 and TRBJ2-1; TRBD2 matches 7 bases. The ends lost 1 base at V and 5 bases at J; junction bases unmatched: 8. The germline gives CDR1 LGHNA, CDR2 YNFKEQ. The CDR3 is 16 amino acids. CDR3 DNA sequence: TGTGCCAGCAGCCAAGCGGGCGGGAGTGATCACAATGAGCAGTTCTTC. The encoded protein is CASSQAGGSDHNEQFF.

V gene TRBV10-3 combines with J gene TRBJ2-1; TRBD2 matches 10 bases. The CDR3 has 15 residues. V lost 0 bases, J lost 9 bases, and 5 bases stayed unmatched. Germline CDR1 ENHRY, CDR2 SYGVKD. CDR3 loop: CAISESGLAGVEQFF. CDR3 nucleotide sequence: TGTGCCATCAGTGAGTCAGGCCTAGCGGGAGTTGAGCAGTTCTTC.

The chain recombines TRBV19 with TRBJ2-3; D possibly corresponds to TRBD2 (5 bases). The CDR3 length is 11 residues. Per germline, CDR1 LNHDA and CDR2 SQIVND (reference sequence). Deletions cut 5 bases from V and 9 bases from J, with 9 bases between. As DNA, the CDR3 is TGTGCCAGTAGTTGGGGAGACACGCAGTATTTT. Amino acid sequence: CASSWGDTQYF.

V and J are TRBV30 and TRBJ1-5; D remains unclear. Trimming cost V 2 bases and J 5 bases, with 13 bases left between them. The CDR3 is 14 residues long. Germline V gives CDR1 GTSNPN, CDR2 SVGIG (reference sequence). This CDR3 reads CAWSSYRGDQPQHF. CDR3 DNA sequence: TGTGCCTGGAGTAGTTATCGGGGAGATCAGCCCCAGCATTTT.

In DNA form, the CDR3 reads TGTGCCAGCCAATTGGACAGGGGACGGGAGCTGTTTTTT. Residues: CASQLDRGRELFF. The J gene is TRBJ2-2, the V gene TRBV2, with 9 nucleotides matching TRBD1. The ends lost 8 bases at V and 9 bases at J; junction bases unmatched: 7. In germline, CDR1 is SNHLY, CDR2 FYNNEI. The CDR3 totals 13 residues.

This CDR3 reads CASSRDTGELFF. DNA of the CDR3: TGTGCCAGCAGCCGCGACACCGGGGAGCTGTTTTTT. The J gene is TRBJ2-2, the V gene TRBV6-2 or TRBV6-3, with D unresolved. With 6 bases removed from V and 3 bases from J, the gap between germline ends came to 5 bases. This CDR3 region has 12 residues. The germline gives CDR1 MNHEY, CDR2 SVGEGT.

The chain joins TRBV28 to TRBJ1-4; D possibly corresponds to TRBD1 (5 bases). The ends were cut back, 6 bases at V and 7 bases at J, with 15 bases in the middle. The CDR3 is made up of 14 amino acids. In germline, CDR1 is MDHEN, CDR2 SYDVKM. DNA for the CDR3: TGTGCCAGCAGATTAGGGGCTTTAAGTGAAAAACTGTTTTTT. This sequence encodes CASRLGALSEKLFF. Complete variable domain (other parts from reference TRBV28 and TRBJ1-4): DVKVTQSSRYLVKRTGEKVFLECVQDMDHENMFWYRQDPGLGLRLIYFSYDVKMKEKGDIPEGYSVSREKKERFSLILESASTNQTSMYLCASRLGALSEKLFFGSGTQLSVL.

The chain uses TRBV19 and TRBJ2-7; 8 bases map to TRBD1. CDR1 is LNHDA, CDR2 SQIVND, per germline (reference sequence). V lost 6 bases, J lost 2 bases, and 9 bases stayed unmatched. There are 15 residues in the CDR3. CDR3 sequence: CASRGAGQVPYEQYF. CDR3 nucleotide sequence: TGTGCCAGTAGGGGGGCGGGACAGGTGCCCTACGAGCAGTACTTC.

This chain's CDR3 is CASSLSPSPAGGGQYF. For the CDR3, the DNA is TGTGCCAGCAGTTTATCCCCGTCTCCGGCGGGAGGCGGGCAGTACTTC. The genes are TRBV28 and TRBJ2-7; 8 bases are a match to TRBD2. V lost 1 base and J lost 9; bases outside the gene matches: 14. The germline CDR1 and CDR2 sequences are MDHEN and SYDVKM. This CDR3 contains 16 residues.

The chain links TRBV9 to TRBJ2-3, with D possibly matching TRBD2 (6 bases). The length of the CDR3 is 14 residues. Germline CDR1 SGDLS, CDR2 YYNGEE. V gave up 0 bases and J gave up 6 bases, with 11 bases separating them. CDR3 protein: CASSVARLADTQYF. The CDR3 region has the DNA TGTGCCAGCAGCGTAGCGCGGCTAGCGGATACGCAGTATTTT.

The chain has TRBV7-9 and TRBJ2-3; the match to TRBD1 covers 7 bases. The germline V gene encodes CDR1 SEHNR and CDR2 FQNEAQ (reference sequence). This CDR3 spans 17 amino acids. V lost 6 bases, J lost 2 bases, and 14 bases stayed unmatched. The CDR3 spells CASSGPGQTLTTDTQYF. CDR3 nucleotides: TGTGCCAGCAGTGGGCCGGGACAGACCCTAACCACAGATACGCAGTATTTT.

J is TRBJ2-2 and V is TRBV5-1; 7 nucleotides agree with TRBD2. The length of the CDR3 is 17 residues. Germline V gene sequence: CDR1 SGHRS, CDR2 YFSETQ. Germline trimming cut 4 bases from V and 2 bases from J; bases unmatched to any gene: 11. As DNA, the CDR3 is TGCGCCAGCAGCAGTCTCGGGGCGGGAGTAAACACCGGGGAGCTGTTTTTT. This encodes CASSSLGAGVNTGELFF.

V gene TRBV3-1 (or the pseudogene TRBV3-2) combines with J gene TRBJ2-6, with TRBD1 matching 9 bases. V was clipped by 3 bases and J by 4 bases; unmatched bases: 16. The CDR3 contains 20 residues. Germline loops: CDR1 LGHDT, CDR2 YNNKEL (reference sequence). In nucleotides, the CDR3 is TGTGCCAGCAGCCAGACCGGGACAGGGATTAATTTCTCCGGGGCCAACGTCCTGACTTTC. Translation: CASSQTGTGINFSGANVLTF.

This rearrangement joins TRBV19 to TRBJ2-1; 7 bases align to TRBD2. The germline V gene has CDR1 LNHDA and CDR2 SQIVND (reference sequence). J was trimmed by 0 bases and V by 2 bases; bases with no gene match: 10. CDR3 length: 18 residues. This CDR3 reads CASSIKREGSSSYNEQFF. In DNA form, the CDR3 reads TGTGCCAGTAGTATAAAAAGGGAGGGGTCTAGCTCCTACAATGAGCAGTTCTTC.

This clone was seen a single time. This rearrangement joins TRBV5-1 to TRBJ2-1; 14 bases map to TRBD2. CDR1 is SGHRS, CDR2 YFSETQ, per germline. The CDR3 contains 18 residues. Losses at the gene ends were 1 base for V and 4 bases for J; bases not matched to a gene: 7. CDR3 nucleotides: TGCGCCAGCAGCTTGCGTGGGACTAGCGGGAGTGGATACAATGAGCAGTTCTTC. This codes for CASSLRGTSGSGYNEQFF.

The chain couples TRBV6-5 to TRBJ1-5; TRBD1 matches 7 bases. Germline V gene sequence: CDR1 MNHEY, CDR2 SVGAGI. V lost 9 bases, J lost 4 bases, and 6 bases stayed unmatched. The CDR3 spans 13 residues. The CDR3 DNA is TGTGCCAGGACAGGGCCAGGAAATCAGCCCCAGCATTTT. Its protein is CARTGPGNQPQHF.

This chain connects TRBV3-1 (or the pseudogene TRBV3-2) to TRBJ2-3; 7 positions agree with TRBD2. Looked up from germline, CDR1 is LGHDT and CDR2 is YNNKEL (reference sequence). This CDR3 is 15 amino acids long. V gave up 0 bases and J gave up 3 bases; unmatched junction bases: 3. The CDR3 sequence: CASSQDGGSTDTQYF. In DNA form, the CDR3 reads TGTGCCAGCAGCCAAGACGGCGGGAGTACAGATACGCAGTATTTT.

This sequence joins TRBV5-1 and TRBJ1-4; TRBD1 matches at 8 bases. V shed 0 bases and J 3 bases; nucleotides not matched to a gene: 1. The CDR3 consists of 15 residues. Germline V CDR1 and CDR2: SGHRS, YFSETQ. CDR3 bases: TGCGCCAGCAGCTTGGCGGGACAGGCTAATGAAAAACTGTTTTTT. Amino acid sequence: CASSLAGQANEKLFF.

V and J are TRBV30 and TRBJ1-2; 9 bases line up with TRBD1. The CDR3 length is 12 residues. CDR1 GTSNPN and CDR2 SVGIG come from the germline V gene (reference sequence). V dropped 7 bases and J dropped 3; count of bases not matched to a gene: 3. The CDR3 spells CASDRGYYGYTF. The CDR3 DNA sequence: TGTGCCTCGGACAGGGGCTACTATGGCTACACCTTC.

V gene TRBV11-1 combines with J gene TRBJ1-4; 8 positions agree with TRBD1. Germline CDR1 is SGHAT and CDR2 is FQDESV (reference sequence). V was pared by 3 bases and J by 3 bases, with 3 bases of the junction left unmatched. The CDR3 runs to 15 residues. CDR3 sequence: CASSFTRGPNEKLFF. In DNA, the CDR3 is TGTGCCAGCAGCTTCACCAGGGGGCCTAATGAAAAACTGTTTTTT.